The sequence of this T cell receptor (beta chain) was determined in a study of blood T cell repertoires in COVID-19. Turning to the study itself: The origin of the acute and convalescent COVID-19 samples was the United States, Italy and Spain. PBMCs, B-cell-depleted T cells, or T cells were the source of the cDNA or gDNA that made up the material.

Trimming shortened V by 6 bases and J by 5 bases, and 13 bases separated the two germline ends. The CDR3 has 13 amino acids. Germline values: CDR1 MDHEN, CDR2 SYDVKM. In the original workflow: Amplification with reference gene primers provided the estimates of nucleated cell counts. Assay used: immunoSEQ multiplex PCR; TCRdb lists only in-frame clones, some missing. The V and J calls and clone size come from that table; D and trimming were worked out from the DNA. The table has approximately 90,000 clones, around 90% seen once. The sequenced material came from peripheral blood. This TCR derives from a woman in her sixties or seventies with acute or convalescent COVID-19. The chain recombines TRBV28 with TRBJ2-5, with a possible D match to TRBD1 (5 bases). CDR3 loop: CASRPQGRETQYF. In DNA, the CDR3 is TGTGCCAGCAGGCCTCAGGGCCGGGAGACCCAGTACTTC.